This record covers a single T cell receptor beta chain. The antigen is unknown. Sequencing used cDNA as its template, made by extracting RNA and reverse transcribing it. The data were produced by immunoSEQ multiplex PCR, yet TCRdb's version contains in-frame clones alone and is incomplete. The table lists some 110,000 clones, over 60% of them singletons. Isolation of CD4+ and CD8+ T cells from PBMCs was achieved by sorting. This sample was included in a study of CD8+ T cells in alopecia areata. The CDR3 has 13 residues. Germline lookup yields CDR1 SGHRS and CDR2 YFSETQ. Trimming took off 5 bases at V and 2 bases at J, with 10 bases between the two ends. Study-wide results and caveats: Among patients, TCR sharing was less clear than in mice, a difference possibly due in part to HLA diversity in the patient population. Resident alphabeta T-cell populations of normal skin are likewise subject to sequencing in scalp samples.

The sequence was obtained from a human donor in good health. The chain joins TRBV5-1 to TRBJ1-2, with unresolved D. Sequencing was performed on CD4+ T cells sorted from blood. CDR3 sequence: CASRRTVNYGYTF. Written as DNA, the CDR3 is TGCGCCAGCAGGCGGACGGTGAACTATGGCTACACCTTC.